One and the same sample provided the 3 T cell receptor beta chains below, sequenced in a study of cytomegalovirus exposure and HLA in healthy donors. Here immunoSEQ multiplex PCR was the method, and the copy in TCRdb shows in-frame clones only, minus some. The repertoire holds a few hundred thousand clones, roughly 89% seen once, with around 0.8% in the top ten. The specimen sequenced was PBMCs. The receptors were sampled from a woman aged 18 to 35 in good health and CMV-seronegative.

This sequence joins TRBV14 and TRBJ1-1; D is undetermined. Germline-derived CDR1 and CDR2 are SGHDN and FVKESK. V dropped 4 bases and J dropped 0 bases, with 15 bases sitting between them. This CDR3 region has 16 residues. The CDR3 sequence: CASSLFPRTVNTEAFF. The CDR3, as DNA: TGTGCCAGCAGCCTTTTTCCCCGTACTGTGAACACTGAAGCTTTCTTT.

The chain carries TRBV30 and TRBJ1-5; D is unclear. Per the germline V gene, CDR1 is GTSNPN and CDR2 is SVGIG (reference sequence). Trimming left V 2 bases short and J 0 bases short, with 8 bases between. This CDR3 has 14 residues. The CDR3 DNA reads as TGTGCCTGGAGTATCCCAGTTAGCAATCAGCCCCAGCATTTT. It translates to CAWSIPVSNQPQHF. Full variable domain (outside the CDR3, taken from reference TRBV30 and TRBJ1-5): SQTIHQWPATLVQPVGSPLSLECTVEGTSNPNLYWYRQAAGRGLQLLFYSVGIGQISSEVPQNLSASRPQDRQFILSSKKLLLSDSGFYLCAWSIPVSNQPQHFGDGTRLSIL.

The chain recombines TRBV29-1 with TRBJ2-3, with D maybe TRBD2 (5 bases). The CDR3 has 15 amino acids. Looked up from germline, CDR1 is SQVTM and CDR2 is ANQGSEA. V dropped 3 bases and J dropped 2 bases, with 15 bases sitting between them. The DNA for the CDR3 is TGCAGCGTTGACGGGCCAGCCGGGGTCACAGATACGCAGTATTTT. It is translated as CSVDGPAGVTDTQYF.